The next 7 T cell receptor beta chains were all read from a single sample in a study of cytomegalovirus exposure and HLA in healthy donors. Amplification used 60 Vbeta primers and 13 Jbeta primers. TCRdb's copy holds only in-frame clones and misses some; the assay was immunoSEQ multiplex PCR. The sample consists of 200,000 to 250,000 clones, around 80% of them appearing once. Sequenced input: PBMCs. The receptors come from a woman in her sixties or seventies in good health and CMV-seropositive.

V and J are TRBV10-3 and TRBJ1-3, with TRBD1 as a possible D gene (6 bases). CDR3 length: 15 residues. Trimming took 0 bases from V and 4 from J, leaving 10 bases between them. Per germline, CDR1 ENHRY and CDR2 SYGVKD. CDR3 nucleotide sequence: TGTGCCATCAGTGAGTCGCGGGGGGCAGGAAACACCATATATTTT. This codes for CAISESRGAGNTIYF.

The V and J genes are TRBV9 and TRBJ2-2; TRBD1 matches at 9 bases. The V and J ends lost 3 bases and 7 bases, in that order; junction bases with no gene match: 13. Germline V gives CDR1 SGDLS, CDR2 YYNGEE. This CDR3 has 17 residues. CDR3 loop: CASSAGAFDRGIGELFF. In nucleotides, the CDR3 is TGTGCCAGCAGCGCCGGGGCTTTCGACAGGGGGATCGGGGAGCTGTTTTTT.

The chain links TRBV19 to TRBJ1-2, with D possibly TRBD1 on 6 matching bases. CDR3 size: 14 residues. V was pared by 5 bases and J by 7 bases, with 17 bases between. The V gene's germline CDR1 is LNHDA and CDR2 SQIVND (reference sequence). The CDR3 loop is CASSRDTFTGGYTF. In DNA, the CDR3 is TGTGCCAGTAGTCGGGACACTTTTACTGGTGGCTACACCTTC.

The chain uses TRBV9 and TRBJ2-6; TRBD1 matches at 10 bases. This CDR3 is 18 amino acids long. From germline, CDR1 is SGDLS and CDR2 YYNGEE. V gave up 3 bases and J gave up 5 bases; unmatched junction bases: 11. Here the CDR3 reads CASSGRGTGVARANVLTF. DNA of the CDR3: TGTGCCAGCAGCGGGAGGGGGACAGGGGTGGCGAGGGCCAACGTCCTGACTTTC.

This chain connects TRBV6-5 to TRBJ2-3; 8 bases map to TRBD1. CDR3 length equals 14 residues. The V and J ends lost 7 bases and 0 bases, in that order; junction bases with no gene match: 3. The germline gives CDR1 MNHEY, CDR2 SVGAGI. The CDR3 sequence is CASTRQGSTDTQYF. Written as DNA, the CDR3 is TGTGCCAGCACCCGACAGGGGAGCACAGATACGCAGTATTTT.

The V call is TRBV7-8, the J call TRBJ2-1; TRBD2 matches 8 bases. Germline V gene data show CDR1 as SGHVS and CDR2 as FQNEAQ. This CDR3 is built from 15 residues. V lost 5 bases, J lost 8 bases, and 11 bases stayed unmatched. CDR3 coding DNA: TGTGCCAGCAGCCTGATTAGCGGGGTTGTCGATGAGCAGTTCTTC. Translated, it gives CASSLISGVVDEQFF. Full variable domain (outside the CDR3, taken from reference TRBV7-8 and TRBJ2-1): GAGVSQSPRYKVAKRGQDVALRCDPISGHVSLFWYQQALGQGPEFLTYFQNEAQLDKSGLPSDRFFAERPEGSVSTLKIQRTQQEDSAVYLCASSLISGVVDEQFFGPGTRLTVL.

This chain joins TRBV30 and TRBJ2-7, with a weak D call TRBD2 (7 bases). CDR3 length: 17 amino acids. Germline CDR1 GTSNPN, CDR2 SVGIG (reference sequence). The V end lost 0 bases, the J end lost 7 bases, and 25 bases lay between the germline ends. This CDR3 reads CAWSVLGGGDRRREQYF. In nucleotides, the CDR3 is TGTGCCTGGAGTGTACTAGGGGGAGGGGACCGACGTAGGGAGCAGTACTTC.